Shown below are 32 T cell receptor beta chains from a single sample sequenced in a study of T cell responses to AZD1222 COVID-19 vaccine. The repertoire was sequenced with immunoSEQ multiplex PCR; TCRdb's copy has only in-frame clones and lacks some. The sample lists tens of thousands of clones, 89% occurring once. The sequenced sample was peripheral blood, obtained 28 days after the second AZD1222 dose. The receptor set was obtained from an adult who received the AZD1222 COVID-19 vaccine.

This chain uses TRBV28 with TRBJ2-5, with D perhaps assigned TRBD1 or TRBD2 (6 bases each). Germline V gives CDR1 MDHEN, CDR2 SYDVKM. The germline V and J ends were trimmed by 8 bases and 5 bases, with 15 bases remaining between them. The CDR3 spans 13 residues. CDR3 DNA sequence: TGTGCCAGCCGGTTACGGGGGCTGGAGACCCAGTACTTC. As protein: CASRLRGLETQYF.

The J gene is TRBJ1-1, the V gene TRBV5-5; 8 nucleotides line up with TRBD1. This CDR3 contains 16 residues. CDR1 and CDR2 from the germline V gene are SGHKS and YYEKEE (reference sequence). V shed 3 bases, J shed 0 bases, and the junction held 7 bases outside the gene matches. The CDR3 DNA reads as TGTGCCAGCAGCTCTGGACAGGGCAATTTGAACACTGAAGCTTTCTTT. Encoded protein: CASSSGQGNLNTEAFF.

V gene TRBV13 combines with J gene TRBJ2-1; 7 nucleotides match TRBD2. Germline V gene lookup returns CDR1 PRHDT and CDR2 FYEKMQ (reference sequence). CDR3 length equals 16 residues. V dropped 2 bases and J dropped 4; count of bases not matched to a gene: 8. The CDR3 spells CASSLRAGAGYNEQFF. The DNA of the CDR3 is TGTGCCAGCAGCTTAAGGGCGGGAGCGGGATACAATGAGCAGTTCTTC.

The DNA of the CDR3 is TGTGCCAGTAGTTCCTCAGGGTCCCGGGCTCAGCCCCAGCATTTT. Translating it yields CASSSSGSRAQPQHF. V gene TRBV19 combines with J gene TRBJ1-5, with D possibly matching TRBD1 (5 bases). CDR3 length: 15 residues. V was pared by 5 bases and J by 6 bases, with 17 bases between. Germline V gene data show CDR1 as LNHDA and CDR2 as SQIVND (reference sequence). Full variable domain (rest looked up from reference TRBV19 and TRBJ1-5): DGGITQSPKYLFRKEGQNVTLSCEQNLNHDAMYWYRQDPGQGLRLIYYSQIVNDFQKGDIAEGYSVSREKKESFPLTVTSAQKNPTAFYLCASSSSGSRAQPQHFGDGTRLSIL.

Points on this clone: Other DNA sequences in this sample translate to the same CDR3. V is TRBV5-1 and J is TRBJ2-1, with 7 positions matching TRBD2. This CDR3 comprises 14 residues. CDR1 is SGHRS and CDR2 is YFSETQ in the germline V gene. The trim removed 2 bases at V and 4 bases at J, leaving 3 bases unmatched. Written as DNA, the CDR3 is TGCGCCAGCAGCTTAGCGGGATCGTACAATGAGCAGTTCTTC. Translated: CASSLAGSYNEQFF.

The chain joins TRBV5-1 to TRBJ1-1, with D hard to call. V lost 1 base, J lost 2 bases, and 9 bases lay in between. The CDR3 totals 14 residues. The germline V gene has CDR1 SGHRS and CDR2 YFSETQ. In DNA form, the CDR3 reads TGCGCCAGCAGCTTGTACAGAGTTAACACTGAAGCTTTCTTT. Amino acid sequence: CASSLYRVNTEAFF.

The chain employs TRBV7-9 and TRBJ2-7; TRBD2 is a possible D gene (6 bases). The CDR3 length is 14 residues. Germline V CDR1 and CDR2: SEHNR, FQNEAQ (reference sequence). V lost 4 bases, J lost 1 base, and 11 bases lay in between. Here the CDR3 DNA reads TGTGCCAGCAGCTCAGGAGGGGTGTCCTACGAGCAGTACGTC. It yields the protein CASSSGGVSYEQYV.

The chain carries TRBV7-2 and TRBJ2-7; TRBD2 might be the D (7 bases). V was trimmed by 5 bases and J by 0 bases, leaving 17 bases between them. Germline CDR1 reads SGHTA; CDR2 reads FQGNSA. This CDR3 has 16 residues. CDR3 in amino acids: CASSRLRGGTSYEQYF. CDR3 DNA sequence: TGTGCCAGCAGCCGGCTACGCGGGGGCACCTCCTACGAGCAGTACTTC.

The J gene is TRBJ2-6, the V gene TRBV7-9; D gene ambiguous. The V gene lost 5 bases and the J gene lost 0 bases, with 8 bases spanning the gap. Germline loops: CDR1 SEHNR, CDR2 FQNEAQ (reference sequence). This CDR3 comprises 15 residues. This CDR3 is CASSHRSSGANVLTF. The DNA of the CDR3 is TGTGCCAGCAGCCACCGTAGCTCTGGGGCCAACGTCCTGACTTTC.

The CDR3 is CASSLAGGSTDTQYF. CDR3 DNA sequence: TGTGCCAGCAGCTTAGCGGGCGGGAGCACAGATACGCAGTATTTT. The rearrangement links TRBV11-1 to TRBJ2-3, with a tentative D call TRBD2 (5 bases). Trimming left V 0 bases short and J 0 bases short, with 7 bases between. The germline CDR1 and CDR2 sequences are SGHAT and FQDESV (reference sequence). The CDR3 extends over 15 amino acids.

The chain combines TRBV4-2 with TRBJ2-7; 7 positions agree with TRBD1. With V trimmed by 3 bases and J by 2 bases, 4 bases remained unmatched. From germline, CDR1 is LGHNA and CDR2 YNFKEQ. CDR3 size: 14 residues. For the CDR3, the DNA is TGTGCCAGCAGCCACCCGGGACAGCCCTACGAGCAGTACTTC. This gives the protein CASSHPGQPYEQYF.

This chain connects TRBV5-1 to TRBJ2-1, with D perhaps TRBD1 or TRBD2 (5 bases each). Trimming took 7 bases from V and 0 from J, leaving 11 bases between them. Germline-derived CDR1 and CDR2 are SGHRS and YFSETQ. This CDR3 contains 14 residues. CDR3 amino acids: CASAEGRSYNEQFF. CDR3 coding DNA: TGCGCCAGCGCCGAGGGACGCTCCTACAATGAGCAGTTCTTC.

The chain employs TRBV9 and TRBJ1-1; D ambiguous. Per germline, CDR1 SGDLS and CDR2 YYNGEE. The CDR3 loop spans 13 amino acids. The V and J ends lost 3 bases and 1 base respectively, with 7 bases between them. The CDR3 loop is CASSAGWNTEAFF. The CDR3 DNA reads TGTGCCAGCAGCGCGGGGTGGAACACTGAAGCTTTCTTT.

The chain carries TRBV5-5 and TRBJ1-4, with D unresolved. Germline V gene sequence: CDR1 SGHKS, CDR2 YYEKEE (reference sequence). V dropped 0 bases and J dropped 3 bases, with 15 bases sitting between them. The CDR3 contains 17 residues. CDR3: CASSLGGSRGSNEKLFF. The CDR3 nucleotides are TGTGCCAGCAGCTTGGGAGGTTCACGAGGGTCTAATGAAAAACTGTTTTTT.

V and J are TRBV6-1 and TRBJ1-5, with 7 bases matching TRBD1. V was clipped by 3 bases and J by 6 bases; unmatched bases: 5. The V gene's germline CDR1 is MNHNS and CDR2 SASEGT. CDR3 length: 14 residues. The CDR3 region is CASSDQGGGQPQHF. The CDR3 DNA sequence: TGTGCCAGCAGTGACCAGGGGGGCGGTCAGCCCCAGCATTTT.

The V call is TRBV12-3 or TRBV12-4, the J call TRBJ1-5; no firm D call. The CDR3 length is 12 residues. Trimming took off 5 bases at V and 9 bases at J, with 11 bases between the two ends. The CDR3 region is CASSLAPGPQHF. The CDR3 DNA reads TGTGCCAGCAGTCTGGCCCCCGGGCCCCAGCATTTT.

The chain combines TRBV23-1 with TRBJ2-7; D gene unclear. TRBV23-1 is classed as an ORF, of uncertain function. V was shortened by 6 bases and J by 3 bases, with 21 bases between the two germline ends. The CDR3 covers 16 residues. The CDR3: CASRQKRQRLCYEQYV. The CDR3 DNA reads TGCGCCAGCAGACAAAAGAGGCAGCGATTATGCTACGAGCAGTACGTC.

This rearrangement joins TRBV19 to TRBJ2-7, with no clear D. Trimming stripped 5 bases from V and 6 bases from J, with 14 bases between. This CDR3 is 13 amino acids long. Germline V gives CDR1 LNHDA, CDR2 SQIVND (reference sequence). CDR3 in amino acids: CASSSRAEVEQYF. The CDR3 DNA reads TGTGCCAGTAGTTCAAGAGCTGAGGTCGAGCAGTACTTC. Together with reference TRBV19 and TRBJ2-7, the CDR3 gives the full variable domain: DGGITQSPKYLFRKEGQNVTLSCEQNLNHDAMYWYRQDPGQGLRLIYYSQIVNDFQKGDIAEGYSVSREKKESFPLTVTSAQKNPTAFYLCASSSRAEVEQYFGPGTRLTVT.

The V call is TRBV4-3, the J call TRBJ1-1; D is unresolved. Trimming cost V 1 base and J 4 bases, with 13 bases left between them. Germline lookup yields CDR1 LGHNA and CDR2 YSLEER. CDR3 length: 15 residues. The CDR3 spells CASSQVSDVGTEAFF. The CDR3 region has the DNA TGCGCCAGCAGCCAAGTGTCGGATGTGGGCACTGAAGCTTTCTTT.

The chain employs TRBV25-1 and TRBJ2-1; tentative D call: TRBD1 (6 bases). Germline-derived CDR1 and CDR2 are MGHDK and SYGVNS. The CDR3 contains 16 residues. Trimming removed 4 bases from V and 3 bases from J, with 16 bases in between. The CDR3 region is CASSGGGRGHYNEQFF. CDR3 coding DNA: TGTGCCAGCAGTGGAGGGGGTAGAGGCCACTACAATGAGCAGTTCTTC.

The chain has TRBV10-3 and TRBJ1-1, with 8 bases aligning to TRBD1. This CDR3 is 15 amino acids long. The germline gives CDR1 ENHRY, CDR2 SYGVKD. The V segment lost 2 bases and the J segment 5 bases; nucleotides outside the gene matches: 7. The CDR3 DNA reads TGTGCCATCAGTGAGCCAGGACAGGGAAGAACTGAAGCTTTCTTT. This sequence encodes CAISEPGQGRTEAFF.

This chain connects TRBV12-3 or TRBV12-4 to TRBJ1-4; D is undetermined. The CDR3 covers 12 residues. V lost 6 bases and J lost 7, with 9 bases in between. The chain's CDR3 is CASRIIGEKLFF. The CDR3, as DNA: TGTGCCAGCAGAATTATTGGTGAAAAACTGTTTTTT.

The CDR3, as DNA: TGCGCCAGCAGCCCGGACAGGGCTAACTATGGCTACACCTTC. Translation: CASSPDRANYGYTF. The chain is built from TRBV5-1 and TRBJ1-2; 8 nucleotides line up with TRBD1. The V and J ends lost 4 bases and 0 bases, in that order; junction bases with no gene match: 2. This CDR3 has 14 residues. Germline V gene data show CDR1 as SGHRS and CDR2 as YFSETQ.

The J gene is TRBJ1-5, the V gene TRBV2, with D possibly TRBD1 on 5 matching bases. Per germline, CDR1 SNHLY and CDR2 FYNNEI. V was pared by 8 bases and J by 5 bases, with 10 bases between. This CDR3 is built from 12 residues. The CDR3 is CASSGGYQPQHF. Here the CDR3 DNA reads TGTGCCAGCTCTGGGGGGTATCAGCCCCAGCATTTT. The full variable domain, with the rest looked up from reference TRBV2 and TRBJ1-5, is EPEVTQTPSHQVTQMGQEVILRCVPISNHLYFYWYRQILGQKVEFLVSFYNNEISEKSEIFDDQFSVERPDGSNFTLKIRSTKLEDSAMYFCASSGGYQPQHFGDGTRLSIL.

The genes are TRBV28 and TRBJ1-2; D unclear. Trimming removed 7 bases from V and 4 bases from J, with 10 bases in between. CDR3 length: 12 residues. CDR1 and CDR2 (germline): MDHEN, SYDVKM. The CDR3 DNA reads as TGTGCCAGCACGGGGAACTCCTATGGCTACACCTTC. It yields the protein CASTGNSYGYTF.

This clone was observed once. This rearrangement joins TRBV30 to TRBJ1-1; no reliable D call. V shed 4 bases and J shed 2 bases, with 11 bases lying between them. Germline CDR1 and CDR2: GTSNPN and SVGIG (reference sequence). This CDR3 comprises 13 residues. DNA of the CDR3: TGTGCCTGGACCCTGACACATAACACTGAAGCTTTCTTT. Its protein product is CAWTLTHNTEAFF.

The rearrangement uses TRBV11-3 and TRBJ1-2; D is unresolved. The CDR3 totals 14 residues. Germline CDR1 is SGHNT and CDR2 is YENEEA. Trimming shortened V by 5 bases and J by 6 bases, and 16 bases separated the two germline ends. CDR3 nucleotide sequence: TGTGCCAGCAGCCGCCTAGGTAGGGAGGATGGCTACACCTTC. The encoded protein is CASSRLGREDGYTF.

The chain combines TRBV10-3 with TRBJ1-6, with D tentatively TRBD1 (5 bases). The germline gives CDR1 ENHRY, CDR2 SYGVKD. This CDR3 has 11 amino acids. V lost 6 bases and J 15 bases, leaving 12 bases between the germline ends. CDR3 coding DNA: TGTGCCATCAGCCCAGGGTGGGACCTCCACTTT. Its translation: CAISPGWDLHF.

This chain joins TRBV11-3 and TRBJ1-2, with D hard to call. This CDR3 spans 15 amino acids. Germline assignment: CDR1 SGHNT and CDR2 YENEEA. Trimming stripped 1 base from V and 1 base from J, with 10 bases between. Here the CDR3 reads CASSLAGVGNYGYTF. The CDR3 DNA sequence: TGTGCCAGCAGCTTAGCAGGCGTCGGTAACTATGGCTACACCTTC.

This clone was seen just once. V and J are TRBV27 and TRBJ1-5; the match to TRBD1 covers 7 bases. V shed 5 bases, J shed 7 bases, and the junction held 11 bases outside the gene matches. CDR3 length: 15 amino acids. Germline V gene lookup returns CDR1 MNHEY and CDR2 SMNVEV (reference sequence). The CDR3 DNA sequence: TGTGCCAGCAGTCCCCAGGGGGGAAAAGTGCAGCCCCAGCATTTT. Amino acids: CASSPQGGKVQPQHF.

A single count supports this clone. This chain connects TRBV11-3 to TRBJ2-1; no clear D gene. This CDR3 comprises 16 residues. Germline loops: CDR1 SGHNT, CDR2 YENEEA. Trimming cost V 1 base and J 6 bases, with 16 bases left between them. CDR3 in amino acids: CASSLGTGSPANEQFF. The CDR3 DNA follows: TGTGCCAGCAGCTTAGGGACCGGATCACCCGCCAATGAGCAGTTCTTC.

V and J are TRBV11-3 and TRBJ2-2; D is uncertain. V lost 2 bases and J 1 base, leaving 5 bases between the germline ends. This CDR3 comprises 14 residues. Germline-derived CDR1 and CDR2 are SGHNT and YENEEA. The DNA for the CDR3 is TGTGCCAGCAGCTTATATAGGAACACCGGGGAGCTGTTTTTT. Protein sequence: CASSLYRNTGELFF.